Following are 14 T cell receptor beta chains from one sample sequenced in a study of tumor and adjacent non-tumor tissue in lung cancer. TCRbeta libraries were built with three rounds of nested PCR, modified from ARM-PCR. One entry per CDR3 protein results from TCRdb running MiXCR on the multiplex PCR reads. The sample has about 110,000 distinct CDR3 sequences; 60% to 65% are singletons. The template was RNA from unsorted bulk tissue. The normal lung tissue was taken more than 3 cm from the tumor edge. Sequencing was carried out using distant non-tumor lung tissue. All receptors come from a man between 60 and 70 years old with non-small cell lung cancer.

V usage is TRBV28 and J usage is TRBJ1-6; the match to TRBD1 covers 10 bases. The CDR3 loop spans 16 amino acids. Unmatched junction bases numbered 10, after V lost 5 bases and J lost 9 bases. Germline-derived CDR1 and CDR2 are MDHEN and SYDVKM. CDR3 DNA sequence: TGTGCCAGCAGTCTCCCCGGGACAGGGGCAGGTTCACCCCTCCACTTT. Translation: CASSLPGTGAGSPLHF. The full variable domain, completed using reference TRBV28 and TRBJ1-6, is DVKVTQSSRYLVKRTGEKVFLECVQDMDHENMFWYRQDPGLGLRLIYFSYDVKMKEKGDIPEGYSVSREKKERFSLILESASTNQTSMYLCASSLPGTGAGSPLHFGNGTRLTVT.

A remark on this clonotype: A much more abundant neighbour one base away suggests this may be a read error. V gene TRBV20-1 combines with J gene TRBJ2-7, with 7 bases lining up with TRBD2. In germline, CDR1 is DFQATT, CDR2 SNEGSKA (reference sequence). This CDR3 spans 13 amino acids. V lost 5 bases, J lost 8 bases, and 12 bases stayed unmatched. CDR3 DNA sequence: TGCAGTGCTGTGACTAGCATCGTGGGCAAGCAGTACTTC. This gives the protein CSAVTSIVGKQYF.

With regard to this clonotype: At one end the junction does not follow the germline gene, possibly because of a read error. The chain is built from TRBV6-6 and TRBJ1-5, with a tentative D call TRBD1 (6 bases). CDR1 MNHNY and CDR2 SVGAGI come from the germline V gene (reference sequence). This CDR3 region has 15 residues. For the CDR3, the DNA is TGTGCCAGCAGGGATCAGGGGAATAGCAATCTGCCCCAGCATTTT. This gives the protein CASRDQGNSNLPQHF.

Note on this clonotype: A junction boundary mismatches the germline segment, possibly from a read error. The J gene is TRBJ2-2, the V gene TRBV11-3; 8 bases line up with TRBD2. Germline CDR1 is SGHNT and CDR2 is YENEEA. The CDR3 spans 15 residues. The CDR3 nucleotides read TGTACCAGCAGTGCACGACTAGCGATGGCCGGGGAGCTGTTCTTT. Amino acids: CTSSARLAMAGELFF.

This clonotype was observed a few times. The chain carries TRBV7-9 and TRBJ2-7, with TRBD2 matching over 7 bases. Germline CDR1 reads SEHNR; CDR2 reads FQNEAQ (reference sequence). Trimming cost V 3 bases and J 0 bases; bases outside gene matches: 5. The CDR3 covers 15 residues. CDR3 DNA: TGTGCCAGCAGCTTGGGGGGGGTCCTCTCCTACGAGCAGTACTTC. Translation: CASSLGGVLSYEQYF.

The sample holds many counts of this clonotype. This sequence joins TRBV29-1 and TRBJ1-6; D not certain. V was trimmed by 7 bases and J by 8 bases, leaving 18 bases between them. CDR3 length equals 14 residues. Germline V gene lookup returns CDR1 SQVTM and CDR2 ANQGSEA. The chain's CDR3 is CSARFLDVDSPLHF. Written as DNA, the CDR3 is TGCAGCGCACGATTCCTGGACGTCGATTCACCCCTCCACTTT.

DNA for the CDR3: TGTGCCAGCAGTTGGCAGGCCCAGGGCACTGAAGCTTTCTTT. Amino acid sequence: CASSWQAQGTEAFF. The genes are TRBV12-3 or TRBV12-4 and TRBJ1-1; D is perhaps TRBD1 (5 bases). With 4 bases removed from V and 4 bases from J, the gap between germline ends came to 13 bases. The CDR3 runs to 14 residues.

Points on this clonotype: At one end, the junction sequence differs from germline, possibly due to a read error. The chain recombines TRBV12-3 or TRBV12-4 with TRBJ1-6, with unresolved D. This CDR3 is built from 15 residues. The DNA of the CDR3 is TGTGCCAGTAGTTTCGGCAGTGGGCGTAATTCACCCCTCCACTTT. This codes for CASSFGSGRNSPLHF.

In this sample, this clonotype turned up many times. V gene TRBV5-1 combines with J gene TRBJ2-7; D is possibly TRBD2 (5 bases). The CDR3 runs to 13 residues. V was cut by 3 bases and J by 0 bases, with 7 bases left in between. CDR1 and CDR2 from the germline V gene are SGHRS and YFSETQ. CDR3 sequence (DNA): TGCGCCAGCAGCTCTGACTACTCCTACGAGCAGTACTTC. It encodes CASSSDYSYEQYF.

This clonotype came up once. This CDR3 is missing its conserved last phenylalanine or tryptophan, likely due to a read error. The V gene is TRBV29-1, the J gene TRBJ2-3; 8 nucleotides line up with TRBD2. Germline V gene lookup returns CDR1 SQVTM and CDR2 ANQGSEA. The V and J ends lost 7 bases and 6 bases, in that order; junction bases with no gene match: 6. The CDR3 loop spans 12 amino acids. Written as DNA, the CDR3 is TGCAGCGCCGGGCTAGCGGGTGATACGCAGTATTTG. This codes for CSAGLAGDTQYL.

This clonotype showed up just a few times. Possible read error: a much larger clone is one base away. The V gene is TRBV29-1, the J gene TRBJ2-7; TRBD1 agrees at 9 bases. Germline CDR1 SQVTM, CDR2 ANQGSEA. The CDR3 has 14 amino acids. The chain's CDR3 is CTVEPGQGVYEQYF. For the CDR3, the DNA is TGCACCGTTGAACCGGGACAGGGTGTCTACGAGCAGTACTTC.

The genes are TRBV7-9 and TRBJ2-7; D gene unclear. Trimming shortened V by 5 bases and J by 5 bases, and 13 bases separated the two germline ends. The V gene's germline CDR1 is SEHNR and CDR2 FQNEAQ (reference sequence). This CDR3 region has 13 residues. The CDR3 protein is CASSPRRANEQYF. The CDR3 DNA is TGTGCCAGCAGCCCGCGACGGGCCAACGAGCAGTACTTC.

Details on this clonotype: Compared with germline, one end of the junction differs, possibly owing to a read error. The CDR3 is CVSTLRDSLAYEQYF. Here the CDR3 DNA reads TGTGTCAGCACTTTAAGGGACAGTCTAGCCTACGAGCAGTACTTC. The gene calls are TRBV12-3 or TRBV12-4 and TRBJ2-7; 7 bases agree with TRBD1. This CDR3 has 15 residues.

Comments on this clonotype: Lacking the conserved final phenylalanine or tryptophan, this CDR3 likely reflects a read error. The DNA is omitted, as the CDR3 cannot be located on it reliably, and the CDR3 follows TCRdb's listing. J is TRBJ2-1 and V is TRBV6-5; the table's D call, TRBD2, has no DNA check behind it. Germline V gene lookup returns CDR1 MNHEY and CDR2 SVGAGI. Ends included, the CDR3 has 14 residues. CDR3 residues: CASGSGTRGNEQWV.